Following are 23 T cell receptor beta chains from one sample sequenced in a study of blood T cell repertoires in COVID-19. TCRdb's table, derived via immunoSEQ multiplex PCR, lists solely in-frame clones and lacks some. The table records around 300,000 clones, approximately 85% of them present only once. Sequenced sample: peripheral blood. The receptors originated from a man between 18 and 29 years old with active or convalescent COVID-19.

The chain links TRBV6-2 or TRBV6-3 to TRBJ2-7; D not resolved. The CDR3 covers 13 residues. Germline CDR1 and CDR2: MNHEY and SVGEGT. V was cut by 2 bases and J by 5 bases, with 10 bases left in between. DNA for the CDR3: TGTGCCAGCAGTTACAGAGAACTCGACGAGCAGTACTTC. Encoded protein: CASSYRELDEQYF.

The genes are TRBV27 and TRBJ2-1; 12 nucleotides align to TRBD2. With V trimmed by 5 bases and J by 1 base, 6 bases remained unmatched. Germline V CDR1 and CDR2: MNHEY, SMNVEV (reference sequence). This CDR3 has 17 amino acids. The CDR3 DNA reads TGTGCCAGCAGTGAAGCTAGCGGGGGGGAATCCTACAATGAGCAGTTCTTC. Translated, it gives CASSEASGGESYNEQFF.

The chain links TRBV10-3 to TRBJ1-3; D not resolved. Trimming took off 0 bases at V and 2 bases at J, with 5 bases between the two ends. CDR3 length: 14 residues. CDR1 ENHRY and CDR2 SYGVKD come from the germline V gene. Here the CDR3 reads CAISESGPGNTIYF. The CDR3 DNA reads TGTGCCATCAGTGAGTCTGGCCCTGGAAACACCATATATTTT.

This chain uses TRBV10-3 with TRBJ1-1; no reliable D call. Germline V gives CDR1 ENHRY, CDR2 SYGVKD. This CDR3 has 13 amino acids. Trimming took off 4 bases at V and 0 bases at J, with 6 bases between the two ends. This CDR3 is CAISATMNTEAFF. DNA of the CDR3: TGTGCCATCAGTGCCACTATGAACACTGAAGCTTTCTTT.

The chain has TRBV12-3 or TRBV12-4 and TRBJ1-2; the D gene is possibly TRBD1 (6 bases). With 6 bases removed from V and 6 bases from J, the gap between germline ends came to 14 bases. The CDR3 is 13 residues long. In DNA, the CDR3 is TGTGCCAGCAGGATACAGGGAAGTAATGGCTACACCTTC. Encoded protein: CASRIQGSNGYTF.

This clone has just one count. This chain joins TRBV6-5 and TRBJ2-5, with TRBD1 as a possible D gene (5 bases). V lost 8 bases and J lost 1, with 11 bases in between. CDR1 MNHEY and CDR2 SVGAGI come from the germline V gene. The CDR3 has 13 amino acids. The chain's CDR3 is CASSRVGQETQYF. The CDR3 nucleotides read TGTGCCAGCTCCAGGGTGGGCCAAGAGACCCAGTACTTC.

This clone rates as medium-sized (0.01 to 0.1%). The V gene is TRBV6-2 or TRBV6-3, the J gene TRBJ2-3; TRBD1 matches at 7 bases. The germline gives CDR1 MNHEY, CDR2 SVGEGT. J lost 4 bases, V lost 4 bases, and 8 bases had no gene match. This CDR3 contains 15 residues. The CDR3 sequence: CASSSGQVVADTQYF. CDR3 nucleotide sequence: TGTGCCAGCAGTTCCGGACAGGTTGTGGCAGATACGCAGTATTTT.

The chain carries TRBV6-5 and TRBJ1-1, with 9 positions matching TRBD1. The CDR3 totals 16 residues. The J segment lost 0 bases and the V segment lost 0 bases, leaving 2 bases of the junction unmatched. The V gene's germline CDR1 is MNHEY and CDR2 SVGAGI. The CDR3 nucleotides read TGTGCCAGCAGTTACTCTGACAGGGGGGTGAACACTGAAGCTTTCTTT. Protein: CASSYSDRGVNTEAFF.

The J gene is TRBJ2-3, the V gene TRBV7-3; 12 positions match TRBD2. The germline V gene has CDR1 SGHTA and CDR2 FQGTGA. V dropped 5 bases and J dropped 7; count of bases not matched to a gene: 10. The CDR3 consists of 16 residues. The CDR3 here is CASSPTSGGLVNTQYF. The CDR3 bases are TGTGCCAGCAGCCCGACTAGCGGGGGCCTCGTAAATACGCAGTATTTT.

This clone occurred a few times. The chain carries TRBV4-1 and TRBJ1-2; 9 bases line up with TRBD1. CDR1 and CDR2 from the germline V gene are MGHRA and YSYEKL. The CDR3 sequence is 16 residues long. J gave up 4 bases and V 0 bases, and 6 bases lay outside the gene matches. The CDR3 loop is CASSQDTGQGGYGYTF. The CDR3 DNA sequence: TGCGCCAGCAGCCAAGACACGGGACAGGGAGGCTATGGCTACACCTTC.

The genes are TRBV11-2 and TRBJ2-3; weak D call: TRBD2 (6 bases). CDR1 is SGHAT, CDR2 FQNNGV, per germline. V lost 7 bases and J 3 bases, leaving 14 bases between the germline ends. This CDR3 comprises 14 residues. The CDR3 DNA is TGTGCCAGCACCCCCCCCCGGGGGACAGATACGCAGTATTTT. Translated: CASTPPRGTDTQYF.

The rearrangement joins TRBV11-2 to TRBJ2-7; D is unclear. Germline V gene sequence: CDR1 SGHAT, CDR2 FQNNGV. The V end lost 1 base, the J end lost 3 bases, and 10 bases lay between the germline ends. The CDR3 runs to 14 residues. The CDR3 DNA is TGTGCCAGCAGCTTAGGTCAGGCGAACTACGAGCAGTACTTC. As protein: CASSLGQANYEQYF.

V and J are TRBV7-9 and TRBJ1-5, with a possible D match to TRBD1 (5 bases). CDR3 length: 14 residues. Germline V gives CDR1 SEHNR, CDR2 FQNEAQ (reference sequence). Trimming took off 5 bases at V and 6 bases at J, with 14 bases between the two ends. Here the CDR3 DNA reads TGTGCCAGCAGCACAGATGGCGGGGGTCAGCCCCAGCATTTT. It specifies CASSTDGGGQPQHF. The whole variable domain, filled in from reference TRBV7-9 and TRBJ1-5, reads DTGVSQNPRHKITKRGQNVTFRCDPISEHNRLYWYRQTLGQGPEFLTYFQNEAQLEKSRLLSDRFSAERPKGSFSTLEIQRTEQGDSAMYLCASSTDGGGQPQHFGDGTRLSIL.

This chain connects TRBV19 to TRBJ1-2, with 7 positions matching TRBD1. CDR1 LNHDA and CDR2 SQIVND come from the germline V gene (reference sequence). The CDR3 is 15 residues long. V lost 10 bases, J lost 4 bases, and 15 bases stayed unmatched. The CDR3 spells CATQQLRQGVYGYTF. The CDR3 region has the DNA TGTGCCACCCAACAACTAAGACAGGGCGTCTATGGCTACACCTTC.

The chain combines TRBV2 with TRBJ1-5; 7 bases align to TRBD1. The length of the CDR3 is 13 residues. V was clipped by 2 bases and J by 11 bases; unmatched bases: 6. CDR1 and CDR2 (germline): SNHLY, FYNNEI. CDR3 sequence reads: CASSETGVTAQHF. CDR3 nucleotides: TGTGCCAGCAGTGAAACAGGGGTCACTGCCCAGCATTTT.

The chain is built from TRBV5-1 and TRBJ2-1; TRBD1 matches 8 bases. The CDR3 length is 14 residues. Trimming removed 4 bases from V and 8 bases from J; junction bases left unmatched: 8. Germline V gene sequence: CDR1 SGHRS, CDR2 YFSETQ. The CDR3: CASSIGQGTDEQFF. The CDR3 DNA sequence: TGCGCCAGCAGCATCGGACAGGGTACCGATGAGCAGTTCTTC.

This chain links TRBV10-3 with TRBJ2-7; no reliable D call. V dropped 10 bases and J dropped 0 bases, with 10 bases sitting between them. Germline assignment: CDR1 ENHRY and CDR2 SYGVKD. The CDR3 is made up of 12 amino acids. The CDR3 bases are TGTGCCACCGGAGTGAACTCCTACGAGCAGTACTTC. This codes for CATGVNSYEQYF.

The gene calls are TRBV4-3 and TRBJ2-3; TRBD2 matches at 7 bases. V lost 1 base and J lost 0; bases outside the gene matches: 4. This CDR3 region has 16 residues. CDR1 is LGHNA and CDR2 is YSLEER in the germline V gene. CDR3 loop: CASSQVPSGSTDTQYF. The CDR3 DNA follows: TGCGCCAGCAGCCAAGTCCCTAGCGGTAGCACAGATACGCAGTATTTT.

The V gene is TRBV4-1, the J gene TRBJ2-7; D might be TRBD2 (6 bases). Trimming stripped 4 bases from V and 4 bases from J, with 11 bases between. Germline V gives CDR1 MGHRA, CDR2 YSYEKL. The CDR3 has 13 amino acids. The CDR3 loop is CASSPGGEYEQYF. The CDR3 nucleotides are TGCGCCAGCAGCCCTGGAGGGGAGTACGAGCAGTACTTC.

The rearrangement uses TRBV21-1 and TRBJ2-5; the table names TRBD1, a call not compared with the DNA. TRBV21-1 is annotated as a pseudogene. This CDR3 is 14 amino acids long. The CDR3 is CASSKGTGQETQYF. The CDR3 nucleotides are TGTGCCAGCAGCAAAGGTACAGGGCAAGAGACCCAGTACTTC.

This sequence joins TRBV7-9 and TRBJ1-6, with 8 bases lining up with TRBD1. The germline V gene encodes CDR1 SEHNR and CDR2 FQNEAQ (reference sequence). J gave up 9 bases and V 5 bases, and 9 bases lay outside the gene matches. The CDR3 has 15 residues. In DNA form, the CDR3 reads TGTGCCAGCAGCGAGACCAGGGGGCTTGCTTCACCCCTCCACTTT. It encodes CASSETRGLASPLHF.

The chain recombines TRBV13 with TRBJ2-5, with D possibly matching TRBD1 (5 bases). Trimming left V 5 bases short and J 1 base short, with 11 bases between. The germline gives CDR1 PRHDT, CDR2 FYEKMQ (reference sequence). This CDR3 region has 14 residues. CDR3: CASSRSRGQETQYF. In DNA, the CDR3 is TGTGCCAGCAGCAGATCTAGGGGCCAAGAGACCCAGTACTTC.

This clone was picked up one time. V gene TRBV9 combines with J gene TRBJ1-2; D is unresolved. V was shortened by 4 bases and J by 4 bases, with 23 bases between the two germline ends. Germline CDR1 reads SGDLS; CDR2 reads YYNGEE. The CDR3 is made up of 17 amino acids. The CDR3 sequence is CASSRTWDRGLGYGYTF. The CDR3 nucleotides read TGTGCCAGCAGCCGTACTTGGGATCGGGGATTAGGCTATGGCTACACCTTC.